The clone carrying this TCR beta chain occurred once. Other DNA sequences in the sample encode the same CDR3. As handled by the study authors: Amplification from reference gene primers served as the basis for estimated nucleated cell counts. This table comes from immunoSEQ multiplex PCR, and its TCRdb copy is limited to in-frame clones, with some not included. D and trimming were read from the DNA, whereas the V and J calls and clone size are those reported in that table. Among 200,000 to 250,000 clones, 85% to 90% were seen once, and the ten largest hold under 14%. This specimen belongs to a study of blood T cell repertoires in COVID-19. About the study: The origin of the acute and convalescent COVID-19 samples was the United States, Italy and Spain. PBMCs, B-cell-depleted T cells, or T cells provided the cDNA or gDNA that made up the material.

Seattle researchers signed up patients amid active infection and tracked them longitudinally. The clonotype was recovered from a man aged 50 to 59 with COVID-19, enrolled during active disease. Sequencing was carried out using peripheral blood.

The CDR3 DNA reads as TGTGCCAGCTCTTCGGGGGCTGGGGCCAACGTCCTGACTTTC. As protein: CASSSGAGANVLTF. The genes are TRBV18 and TRBJ2-6; D is perhaps TRBD2 (6 bases). The CDR3 extends over 14 amino acids. CDR1 and CDR2 from the germline V gene are KGHSH and LQKENI. V was trimmed by 6 bases and J by 2 bases, leaving 8 bases between them.